This TCR beta chain emerged from a study of cytomegalovirus exposure and HLA in healthy donors. General study points: Presence/absence analyses treated sequencing depth as roughly uniform across donors. With DRB1 most and HLA-C fewest, TCR association rates differed between HLA loci in a later analysis. The Asian-associated ancestry cluster reportedly had fewer N-insertions than the approximately 670-donor mean in a later analysis.

This CDR3 spans 16 amino acids. The germline V gene encodes CDR1 MRHNA and CDR2 SNTAGT. Trimming took 4 bases from V and 0 from J, leaving 13 bases between them. PCR primers comprised 60 Vbeta and 13 Jbeta primers. Data came from immunoSEQ multiplex PCR; TCRdb stores just in-frame clones and leaves some out. The table lists fewer than 110,000 clones, around 85% of them singletons. To note about this clone: Its target is unknown.

What was sequenced was PBMCs. The rearrangement joins TRBV6-4 to TRBJ2-1; D not resolved. This TCR was sampled from a man aged 25 to 40 in good health and CMV-seronegative. In DNA form, the CDR3 reads TGTGCCAGCAGTGCTGTCGGTCCGAGCTCCTACAATGAGCAGTTCTTC. Its translation: CASSAVGPSSYNEQFF.